The rows below give T cell receptor beta chains drawn from one sample of a study of T cell responses to AZD1222 COVID-19 vaccine. Profiling relied on immunoSEQ multiplex PCR, and the TCRdb table lists in-frame clones only, not all of them. The table includes tens of thousands of clones, approximately 84% detected once. The input for sequencing was peripheral blood, taken on day 0 of AZD1222 vaccination. All receptors derive from an adult in good health. Each CDR3 is given with its conserved first and last residue. The order of the fields is clone size, V gene, J gene, D gene, CDR3 DNA, CDR3 protein. The D gene is left open where the match is weak. Clone size is given for some rows only: seen once, a few or many times, or a class if the clone is expanded.

NA	TRBV15	TRBJ2-1	NA	TGTGCCACCAGCAGGGCTTACAATGAGCAGTTCTTC	CATSRAYNEQFF
NA	TRBV6-5	TRBJ1-2	NA	TGTGCCAGCAGTTACGGGGCCCGGGGCTACACCTTC	CASSYGARGYTF
NA	TRBV19	TRBJ1-4	NA	TGTGCCAGTAGGGGGGGCGCGACTAATGAAAAACTGTTTTTT	CASRGGATNEKLFF
NA	TRBV28	TRBJ1-2	TRBD1	TGTGCCAGCAGTATGACAGGGGGAGGCAACTATGGCTACACCTTC	CASSMTGGGNYGYTF
NA	TRBV7-9	TRBJ2-5	NA	TGTGCCAGCAGCTTAGCCCAGCAGTACCAAGAGACCCAGTACTTC	CASSLAQQYQETQYF
NA	TRBV2	TRBJ1-5	TRBD1	TGTGCCAGCAGAGGACAGGGGGCGCAGCCCCAGCATTTT	CASRGQGAQPQHF
NA	TRBV6-5	TRBJ1-1	NA	TGTGCCAGCAGACGAGGTAACACTGAAGCTTTCTTT	CASRRGNTEAFF
NA	TRBV15	TRBJ2-7	TRBD2	TGTGCCACCAGCCCTTCCTTTAGCGGGAATTTTTACGAGCAGTACTTC	CATSPSFSGNFYEQYF
NA	TRBV5-1	TRBJ2-2	NA	TGCGCCAGCAGCTTGGCCCGGACAGACTGGGAGCTGTTTTTT	CASSLARTDWELFF
few	TRBV10-3	TRBJ2-3	TRBD2	TGTGCCATTGACCAGCGGGGGAAAACAGATACGCAGTATTTT	CAIDQRGKTDTQYF
NA	TRBV12-3/TRBV12-4	TRBJ1-2	NA	TGTGCCAGCAGTTTCGGGGGGGGCTATGGCTACACCTTC	CASSFGGGYGYTF